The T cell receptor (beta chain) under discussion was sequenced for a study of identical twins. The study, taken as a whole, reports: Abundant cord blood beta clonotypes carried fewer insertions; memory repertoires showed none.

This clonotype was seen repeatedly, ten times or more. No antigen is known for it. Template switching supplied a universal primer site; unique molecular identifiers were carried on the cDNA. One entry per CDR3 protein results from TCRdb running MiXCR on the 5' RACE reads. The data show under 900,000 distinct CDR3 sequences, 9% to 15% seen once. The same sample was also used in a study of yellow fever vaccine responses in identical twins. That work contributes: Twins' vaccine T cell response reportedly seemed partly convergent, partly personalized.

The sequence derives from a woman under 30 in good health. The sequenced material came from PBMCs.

In DNA, the CDR3 is TGTGCCAGCAGCGGGGGACAGGGGGCTTCACCCCTCCACTTT. It specifies CASSGGQGASPLHF. J is TRBJ1-6 and V is TRBV9; 12 bases line up with TRBD1. CDR3 size: 14 residues. In germline, CDR1 is SGDLS, CDR2 YYNGEE. The junction had 1 base not matched to a gene; V was cut back by 3 bases and J by 9 bases.